The 27 T cell receptor beta chains reported below all come from one sample, sequenced in a study of T cell repertoires in cytomegalovirus infection (dated by TCRdb to the late 2010s). Sample treatment or condition, as interpreted from the label and publication: in vitro stimulation with specific CMV peptide epitopes to enrich CMV-specific T cells. Sequencing took place on an Illumina HiSeq 1500. Starting from the raw public reads, TCRdb applied fastp trimming at Q25, assembled clones with MiXCR and retained in-frame beta chains. For every CDR3 protein sequence, its rows merge into one entry that carries the most common genes and DNA. The sample table lists about 280,000 distinct CDR3 sequences, 20% to 25% of them with a count of one. In total, the top ten clones hold roughly 19% of the sample. The antigens for these receptors are not known. Sample: cultured PBMCs, taken from culture after CMV antigen stimulation. Receptor source: a human donor in good health (CMV status not recorded). Some clones in this sample may be carry-over from other donors' samples.

This clonotype showed up just a few times. V and J are TRBV6-1 and TRBJ2-3, with 9 bases that match TRBD1. The CDR3 contains 15 residues. Germline values: CDR1 MNHNS, CDR2 SASEGT. The junction had 14 bases not matched to a gene; V was cut back by 10 bases and J by 6 bases. For the CDR3, the DNA is TGTGCCACCCTATCGTCGGACAGGGGAAAGGATACGCAGTATTTT. Translation gives CATLSSDRGKDTQYF.

This clonotype has just a few counts. This rearrangement joins TRBV20-1 to TRBJ1-2; D is possibly TRBD1 (5 bases). There are 14 residues in the CDR3. V gave up 1 base and J gave up 7 bases, with 16 bases separating them. CDR1 is DFQATT, CDR2 SNEGSKA, per germline (reference sequence). CDR3 residues: CSARGVQGYVGYTF. The CDR3 DNA is TGCAGTGCTAGAGGGGTGCAGGGATACGTTGGCTACACCTTC.

CDR3 residues: CASSYSKGVLTEAFF. CDR3 nucleotides: TGTGCCAGCAGTTACTCGAAGGGGGTTTTGACTGAAGCTTTCTTT. The chain couples TRBV6-5 to TRBJ1-1; the D gene is possibly TRBD1 (6 bases). The V and J ends lost 0 bases and 5 bases respectively, with 13 bases between them. The germline gives CDR1 MNHEY, CDR2 SVGAGI. This CDR3 has 15 amino acids.

At least ten counts were recorded for this clonotype. The genes are TRBV12-3 or TRBV12-4 and TRBJ2-1; D not resolved. The CDR3 runs 12 residues. V gave up 1 base and J gave up 10 bases, with 8 bases separating them. CDR3 region: CASSLVGYEQFF. CDR3 DNA sequence: TGTGCCAGCAGTTTAGTGGGATACGAGCAGTTCTTC.

The chain couples TRBV28 to TRBJ1-5, with no clear D. V was cut by 5 bases and J by 1 base, with 12 bases left in between. The CDR3 totals 15 residues. Germline V lookup: CDR1 MDHEN, CDR2 SYDVKM. In nucleotides, the CDR3 is TGTGCCAGCAGTCCTCTGGGGTCGAGCAATCAGCCCCAGCATTTT. Translated, it gives CASSPLGSSNQPQHF.

This clonotype was detected many times. The chain recombines TRBV11-3 with TRBJ2-1; TRBD2 aligns across 12 bases. There are 15 residues in the CDR3. The ends lost 5 bases at V and 7 bases at J; junction bases unmatched: 6. CDR1 is SGHNT, CDR2 YENEEA, per germline. The DNA of the CDR3 is TGTGCCAGCAGCCTTCCCGGGACTAGCGGGAATGAGCAGTTCTTC. It codes for CASSLPGTSGNEQFF. Together with reference TRBV11-3 and TRBJ2-1, the CDR3 gives the full variable domain: EAGVVQSPRYKIIEKKQPVAFWCNPISGHNTLYWYLQNLGQGPELLIRYENEEAVDDSQLPKDRFSAERLKGVDSTLKIQPAELGDSAVYLCASSLPGTSGNEQFFGPGTRLTVL.

Ten or more counts support this clonotype. This chain joins TRBV7-2 and TRBJ2-5; the D gene is possibly TRBD1 (6 bases). The germline V gene has CDR1 SGHTA and CDR2 FQGNSA. CDR3 length: 12 amino acids. V dropped 6 bases and J dropped 4 bases, with 9 bases sitting between them. In nucleotides, the CDR3 is TGTGCCAGCAGGCGAGGGGGAGAGACCCAGTACTTC. Its protein is CASRRGGETQYF. Filled out from reference TRBV7-2 and TRBJ2-5, the complete variable domain reads GAGVSQSPSNKVTEKGKDVELRCDPISGHTALYWYRQSLGQGLEFLIYFQGNSAPDKSGLPSDRFSAERTGGSVSTLTIQRTQQEDSAVYLCASRRGGETQYFGPGTRLLVL.

This clonotype is a singleton in its sample. The chain is built from TRBV6-5 and TRBJ2-7; 10 nucleotides agree with TRBD1. Germline CDR1 reads MNHEY; CDR2 reads SVGAGI. Trimming at V came to 4 bases and at J to 6 bases, leaving 9 bases not matched to a gene. This CDR3 comprises 15 residues. DNA for the CDR3: TGTGCCAGCAGTTCTAAAGGGACAGGGGTTTTCGAGCAGTACTTC. The encoded protein is CASSSKGTGVFEQYF.

The chain has TRBV14 and TRBJ2-5; weak D call: TRBD1 (5 bases). The V gene lost 4 bases and the J gene lost 4 bases, with 13 bases spanning the gap. Germline CDR1 reads SGHDN; CDR2 reads FVKESK. The length of the CDR3 is 14 residues. The DNA of the CDR3 is TGTGCCAGCAGCCGGTACAGGTTTCCAGAGACCCAGTACTTC. This gives the protein CASSRYRFPETQYF. Complete variable domain (other parts from reference TRBV14 and TRBJ2-5): EAGVTQFPSHSVIEKGQTVTLRCDPISGHDNLYWYRRVMGKEIKFLLHFVKESKQDESGMPNNRFLAERTGGTYSTLKVQPAELEDSGVYFCASSRYRFPETQYFGPGTRLLVL.

This clonotype has a count of ten or more. The chain carries TRBV12-3 or TRBV12-4 and TRBJ2-5; TRBD2 agrees at 12 bases. This CDR3 has 16 amino acids. Trimming removed 5 bases from V and 4 bases from J; junction bases left unmatched: 8. CDR3 bases: TGTGCCAGCAGTCGCGGACTAGCGGGACGGGGAGAGACCCAGTACTTC. Its translation: CASSRGLAGRGETQYF.

J is TRBJ1-5 and V is TRBV6-2 or TRBV6-3, with unresolved D. The CDR3 is made up of 14 amino acids. The V end lost 8 bases, the J end lost 0 bases, and 11 bases lay between the germline ends. CDR1 and CDR2 (germline): MNHEY, SVGEGT. The CDR3 DNA reads TGTGCCAGCGGAGAGCTTTATAGCAATCAGCCCCAGCATTTT. It codes for CASGELYSNQPQHF.

The rearrangement uses TRBV7-2 and TRBJ2-1; 14 bases map to TRBD2. The germline V gene encodes CDR1 SGHTA and CDR2 FQGNSA. The CDR3 is 16 residues long. The trim removed 8 bases at V and 10 bases at J, leaving 13 bases unmatched. The chain's CDR3 is CASGDPGTSGSSEQFF. The CDR3 DNA follows: TGTGCCAGCGGCGACCCCGGGACTAGCGGGAGTAGCGAGCAGTTCTTC.

This clonotype appeared many times. V is TRBV12-3 or TRBV12-4 and J is TRBJ1-3; D is unclear. The CDR3 is made up of 15 amino acids. Trimming left V 5 bases short and J 3 bases short, with 14 bases between. CDR3 coding DNA: TGTGCCAGCAGTCCCCCGGGCGACGGTGGAAACACCATATATTTT. Its translation: CASSPPGDGGNTIYF.

The V gene is TRBV6-5, the J gene TRBJ2-1, with 10 bases lining up with TRBD2. Trimming removed 8 bases from V and 4 bases from J; junction bases left unmatched: 8. This CDR3 has 15 amino acids. Germline CDR1 and CDR2: MNHEY and SVGAGI. In nucleotides, the CDR3 is TGTGCCAGCCTGGGAGGAGCGGGAGGGTACAATGAGCAGTTCTTC. Translation gives CASLGGAGGYNEQFF.

This clonotype occurred many times. The chain is built from TRBV7-2 and TRBJ2-1; D might be TRBD2 (6 bases). Germline CDR1 reads SGHTA; CDR2 reads FQGNSA. CDR3 length: 16 residues. V was trimmed by 1 base and J by 3 bases, leaving 13 bases between them. DNA of the CDR3: TGTGCCAGCAGCTTAGATAGCGGTTGGATCTACAATGAGCAGTTCTTC. Translating gives CASSLDSGWIYNEQFF.

This clonotype was counted between two and nine times. CDR3 nucleotides: TGTGCCAGCAGTTCTAGGGACAGGGTCAAAAACATTCAGTACTTC. Amino acids: CASSSRDRVKNIQYF. The chain joins TRBV6-2 or TRBV6-3 to TRBJ2-4; 9 positions match TRBD1. Germline-derived CDR1 and CDR2 are MNHEY and SVGEGT. After removal of 4 bases from V and 3 bases from J, the junction contained 4 bases not matched to a gene. This CDR3 has 15 amino acids.

The chain uses TRBV15 and TRBJ2-5, with 7 bases aligning to TRBD1. The CDR3 runs to 16 residues. Germline V lookup: CDR1 LNHNV, CDR2 YYDKDF (reference sequence). The V gene end was trimmed by 4 bases and the J gene end by 4 bases; junction bases not matched to a gene: 12. CDR3 bases: TGTGCCACCAGCACCATTACAGGACAGGCGATAGAGACCCAGTACTTC. This encodes CATSTITGQAIETQYF.

The sample holds a few counts of this clonotype. A much larger clone sits a single nucleotide away, making a read error possible. The V call is TRBV5-6, the J call TRBJ2-1; 9 bases fit TRBD1. The CDR3 loop spans 13 amino acids. The germline V gene has CDR1 SGHDT and CDR2 YYEEEE. V gave up 2 bases and J gave up 7 bases; unmatched junction bases: 1. CDR3 loop: CASSFGTGNEQFF. CDR3 DNA: TGTGCCAGCAGCTTCGGGACAGGGAATGAGCAGTTCTTC.

The V call is TRBV27, the J call TRBJ2-2; TRBD2 matches at 8 bases. Germline V gene data show CDR1 as MNHEY and CDR2 as SMNVEV (reference sequence). This CDR3 comprises 16 residues. With V trimmed by 4 bases and J by 6 bases, 10 bases remained unmatched. The CDR3 nucleotides are TGTGCCAGCAGTTCACGGACTAGCCGAAACGCCGGGGAGCTGTTTTTT. Protein sequence: CASSSRTSRNAGELFF.

This clonotype came up a few times. This chain links TRBV7-2 with TRBJ2-5, with a possible D match to TRBD2 (6 bases). V lost 6 bases, J lost 5 bases, and 16 bases lay in between. The CDR3 is 14 amino acids. From germline, CDR1 is SGHTA and CDR2 FQGNSA. The chain's CDR3 is CASRAGAGAETQYF. DNA of the CDR3: TGTGCCAGCAGAGCCGGAGCGGGCGCGGAGACCCAGTACTTC.

This clonotype was picked up a small number of times. The V gene is TRBV6-2 or TRBV6-3, the J gene TRBJ2-4; perhaps TRBD2 as D (6 bases). The V end was cut by 2 bases, the J end by 13 bases, with 12 bases between. The CDR3 is 12 amino acids. Germline V lookup: CDR1 MNHEY, CDR2 SVGEGT. This CDR3 is CASSYPEEGQYF. CDR3 DNA sequence: TGTGCCAGCAGTTACCCCGAGGAGGGGCAGTACTTC.

This clonotype was counted between two and nine times. The gene calls are TRBV24-1 and TRBJ2-3, with 7 positions matching TRBD1. The J segment lost 2 bases and the V segment lost 5 bases, leaving 9 bases of the junction unmatched. There are 16 residues in the CDR3. Looked up from germline, CDR1 is KGHDR and CDR2 is SFDVKD. CDR3 bases: TGTGCCACCAGTGCCCTCGGACAGGATATCACAGATACGCAGTATTTT. It encodes CATSALGQDITDTQYF.

CDR3 coding DNA: TGTGCCGCAACCGGGGAGGAAGCTTTCTTT. It yields the protein CAATGEEAFF. The chain links TRBV2 to TRBJ1-1, with D unclear. Trimming stripped 11 bases from V and 8 bases from J, with 12 bases between. Germline lookup yields CDR1 SNHLY and CDR2 FYNNEI. This CDR3 is 10 amino acids long.

This clonotype was found many times. The gene calls are TRBV7-2 and TRBJ2-1, with D hard to call. Looked up from germline, CDR1 is SGHTA and CDR2 is FQGNSA. The CDR3 is 13 residues long. The germline V and J ends were trimmed by 4 bases and 5 bases, with 9 bases remaining between them. For the CDR3, the DNA is TGTGCCAGCAGCTCGATGGGAAACAATGAGCAGTTCTTC. As protein: CASSSMGNNEQFF.

This clonotype was detected many times. This chain links TRBV7-2 with TRBJ1-5, with D perhaps matching TRBD1 (5 bases). The germline V and J ends were trimmed by 4 bases and 4 bases, with 17 bases remaining between them. CDR3 size: 16 residues. The germline V gene encodes CDR1 SGHTA and CDR2 FQGNSA. CDR3 sequence (DNA): TGTGCCAGCAGCTCCCCGGCAGGGATCGGGAATCAGCCCCAGCATTTT. Translated, it gives CASSSPAGIGNQPQHF.

This clonotype was observed a handful of times. This sequence joins TRBV11-3 and TRBJ2-1; D might be TRBD1 (5 bases). V was pared by 2 bases and J by 4 bases, with 6 bases between. CDR3 size: 13 residues. Germline CDR1 SGHNT, CDR2 YENEEA. The CDR3, as DNA: TGTGCCAGCAGCTTAAACAGGTACAATGAGCAGTTCTTC. It encodes CASSLNRYNEQFF.

The chain recombines TRBV7-9 with TRBJ2-3, with TRBD2 matching over 8 bases. The length of the CDR3 is 15 residues. The ends lost 5 bases at V and 6 bases at J; junction bases unmatched: 10. Germline loops: CDR1 SEHNR, CDR2 FQNEAQ (reference sequence). In nucleotides, the CDR3 is TGTGCCAGCAGCCCGGTGGAGCGGGAGTTGGATACGCAGTATTTT. It yields the protein CASSPVERELDTQYF.